A single sample gave rise to the 21 T cell receptor beta chains below, sequenced in a study of T cells in Graves' hyperthyroidism and ophthalmopathy. RNA transcripts provided the source from which TCR beta CDR3 regions were amplified. TCR CDR3 regions were first amplified by RT-PCR with HTBI primers. TCRdb recomputed calls from the multiplex PCR reads with MiXCR, one row per CDR3 protein. The repertoire includes under 400,000 distinct CDR3 sequences, around a sixth of them detected once, and around 35% sits in the top ten. Sequenced sample: blood. The source is a man younger than 40 with Graves' hyperthyroidism.

This clonotype was observed at least ten times. V is TRBV28 and J is TRBJ1-5; TRBD1 matches at 8 bases. Germline-derived CDR1 and CDR2 are MDHEN and SYDVKM. Trimming took 4 bases from V and 7 from J; bases not matched to a gene: 18. This CDR3 region has 18 residues. Here the CDR3 reads CASSYPRLTGGGGQPQHF. The CDR3 DNA sequence: TGTGCCAGCAGTTACCCTCGCCTTACAGGGGGAGGTGGGCAGCCCCAGCATTTT.

This clonotype was observed a handful of times. The genes are TRBV5-1 and TRBJ2-1, with TRBD1 matching 8 bases. The CDR3 sequence is 15 residues long. Germline V lookup: CDR1 SGHRS, CDR2 YFSETQ. The trim removed 1 base at V and 7 bases at J, leaving 7 bases unmatched. CDR3: CASSLTGQGYNEQFF. The CDR3 DNA follows: TGCGCCAGCAGCTTGACAGGACAGGGTTATAATGAGCAGTTCTTC.

This clonotype showed up just a few times. CDR3 DNA: TGTGCCAGCAGTGGGGGACGGAGTAGTACCGGGGAGCTGTTTTTT. It specifies CASSGGRSSTGELFF. The chain links TRBV7-9 to TRBJ2-2; D is tentatively TRBD1 or TRBD2 (5 bases each). The CDR3 contains 15 residues. CDR1 SEHNR and CDR2 FQNEAQ come from the germline V gene (reference sequence). The V end lost 6 bases, the J end lost 5 bases, and 16 bases lay between the germline ends.

This clonotype was recorded at least ten times. The chain carries TRBV12-3 or TRBV12-4 and TRBJ1-1; unclear D gene. Trimming removed 6 bases from V and 4 bases from J, with 12 bases in between. This CDR3 is 13 amino acids long. The CDR3 sequence: CASSLLMGTEAFF. Here the CDR3 DNA reads TGTGCCAGCAGCCTCCTCATGGGCACTGAAGCTTTCTTT.

Many counts were recorded for this clonotype. The CDR3, as DNA: TGTGCCAGCAGCTTAGGGTCCGGACTAGCGGTCACCGGGGAGCTGTTTTTT. The encoded protein is CASSLGSGLAVTGELFF. The rearrangement joins TRBV11-2 to TRBJ2-2; 10 nucleotides line up with TRBD2. With V trimmed by 1 base and J by 4 bases, 6 bases remained unmatched. The CDR3 has 17 amino acids. CDR1 and CDR2 (germline): SGHAT, FQNNGV. Drawing the rest from reference TRBV11-2 and TRBJ2-2, the complete variable domain is EAGVAQSPRYKIIEKRQSVAFWCNPISGHATLYWYQQILGQGPKLLIQFQNNGVVDDSQLPKDRFSAERLKGVDSTLKIQPAKLEDSAVYLCASSLGSGLAVTGELFFGEGSRLTVL.

In this sample, this clonotype turned up many times. This chain joins TRBV18 and TRBJ2-2; no definite D call. The germline V gene encodes CDR1 KGHSH and CDR2 LQKENI. This CDR3 comprises 13 residues. The V and J ends lost 4 bases and 0 bases respectively, with 3 bases between them. The CDR3 loop reads CASSHANTGELFF. DNA of the CDR3: TGTGCCAGCTCACACGCGAACACCGGGGAGCTGTTTTTT.

This clonotype was seen at least ten times. This chain connects TRBV7-9 to TRBJ2-1; TRBD2 agrees at 10 bases. The CDR3 has 16 amino acids. The ends lost 5 bases at V and 5 bases at J; junction bases unmatched: 9. Germline loops: CDR1 SEHNR, CDR2 FQNEAQ (reference sequence). The DNA of the CDR3 is TGTGCCAGCAGCACTTCTAGCGGGAGAAGGAACAATGAGCAGTTCTTC. Translated: CASSTSSGRRNNEQFF.

In its sample, this clonotype was seen a few times. The chain links TRBV12-3 or TRBV12-4 to TRBJ2-7, with D perhaps TRBD2 (5 bases). This CDR3 contains 12 residues. V dropped 6 bases and J dropped 3 bases, with 9 bases sitting between them. The DNA of the CDR3 is TGTGCCAGCAGACTAGATCTCTACGAGCAGTACTTC. Protein: CASRLDLYEQYF.

At least ten counts were recorded for this clonotype. The genes are TRBV5-1 and TRBJ1-1; D gene unclear. The germline gives CDR1 SGHRS, CDR2 YFSETQ. Trimming removed 5 bases at V and 1 base at J, with 12 bases between. The CDR3 loop spans 14 amino acids. This chain's CDR3 is CASRPLTRNTEAFF. The CDR3 DNA reads TGCGCCAGCAGACCCCTAACCCGGAACACTGAAGCTTTCTTT.

At least ten counts were recorded for this clonotype. The chain couples TRBV6-1 to TRBJ2-7; D unresolved. The CDR3 is 15 residues long. Germline V CDR1 and CDR2: MNHNS, SASEGT. With 5 bases removed from V and 3 bases from J, the gap between germline ends came to 17 bases. The CDR3 nucleotides read TGTGCCAGCAGTCCACCTCGTGACACAATCTACGAGCAGTACTTC. It specifies CASSPPRDTIYEQYF.

This chain uses TRBV5-6 with TRBJ2-2; 14 bases match TRBD2. The CDR3 has 18 amino acids. Germline loops: CDR1 SGHDT, CDR2 YYEEEE. V shed 4 bases and J 3 bases; nucleotides not matched to a gene: 8. CDR3 DNA sequence: TGTGCCAGCAGCATCCAACGACTAGCGGGAGGGGACACCGGGGAGCTGTTTTTT. This gives the protein CASSIQRLAGGDTGELFF.

This clonotype has only a few counts. The rearrangement joins TRBV24-1 to TRBJ2-2, with D possibly being TRBD1 (8 bases). CDR1 and CDR2 (germline): KGHDR, SFDVKD. Trimming left V 4 bases short and J 4 bases short, with 21 bases between. The CDR3 is 18 residues long. CDR3 coding DNA: TGTGCCACCAGTGACCGGACAGGGAGGGGATTGGCCACCGGGGAGCTGTTTTTT. Its translation is CATSDRTGRGLATGELFF.

This chain links TRBV4-1 with TRBJ2-3; no firm D call. Germline-derived CDR1 and CDR2 are MGHRA and YSYEKL. This CDR3 is built from 13 residues. Deletions cut 2 bases from V and 1 base from J, with 4 bases between. The CDR3 sequence: CASSQQGTDTQYF. The CDR3 DNA reads TGCGCCAGCAGCCAACAGGGCACAGATACGCAGTATTTT.

This rearrangement joins TRBV27 to TRBJ2-7; D is ambiguous. Germline V CDR1 and CDR2: MNHEY, SMNVEV (reference sequence). The V end lost 4 bases, the J end lost 3 bases, and 16 bases lay between the germline ends. This CDR3 spans 15 amino acids. CDR3 region: CASSSVRGPNYEQYF. The CDR3 region has the DNA TGTGCCAGCAGTTCTGTGAGAGGCCCAAACTACGAGCAGTACTTC.

This clonotype was picked up many times. The chain employs TRBV7-9 and TRBJ2-7; D might be TRBD1 (5 bases). The CDR3 loop spans 13 amino acids. The germline V and J ends were trimmed by 5 bases and 6 bases, with 14 bases remaining between them. The germline gives CDR1 SEHNR, CDR2 FQNEAQ (reference sequence). The chain's CDR3 is CASSPDLTGEQYF. The CDR3 DNA follows: TGTGCCAGCAGCCCAGACCTTACAGGCGAGCAGTACTTC.

The sample holds many counts of this clonotype. The chain carries TRBV12-3 or TRBV12-4 and TRBJ2-1; tentatively, D is TRBD1 or TRBD2 (5 bases each). The CDR3 totals 12 residues. Trimming stripped 2 bases from V and 8 bases from J, with 7 bases between. The CDR3 spells CASSLLGDEQFF. CDR3 nucleotides: TGTGCCAGCAGTTTATTGGGGGATGAGCAGTTCTTC.

This clonotype was seen ten or more times. The J gene is TRBJ1-3, the V gene TRBV6-2 or TRBV6-3, with D unclear. The CDR3 consists of 13 residues. V was pared by 2 bases and J by 4 bases, with 6 bases between. Per germline, CDR1 MNHEY and CDR2 SVGEGT. The CDR3 DNA reads TGTGCCAGCAGTTACGCTTGGGGAAACACCATATATTTT. Residues: CASSYAWGNTIYF.

This clonotype has ten or more counts. Written as DNA, the CDR3 is TGTGCCAGCAGTGAGGTAGCGGGAGGGGGATACAATGAGCAGTTCTTC. Translating it yields CASSEVAGGGYNEQFF. This chain connects TRBV6-4 to TRBJ2-1; 11 nucleotides match TRBD2. The CDR3 totals 16 residues. In germline, CDR1 is MRHNA, CDR2 SNTAGT. J lost 4 bases, V lost 3 bases, and 5 bases had no gene match.

This clonotype was recorded at least ten times. The J gene is TRBJ2-5, the V gene TRBV5-8; D perhaps matches TRBD2 (7 bases). The CDR3 has 14 amino acids. CDR1 SGHTS and CDR2 YDEGEE come from the germline V gene. Trimming took 1 base from V and 7 from J, leaving 14 bases between them. The CDR3 DNA sequence: TGTGCCAGCAGCTTGTCGGGGGGCGCGGGGACCCAGTACTTC. It yields the protein CASSLSGGAGTQYF.

This chain joins TRBV12-3 or TRBV12-4 and TRBJ1-1, with 7 bases aligning to TRBD1. V lost 6 bases to trimming and J lost 7 bases; unmatched junction nucleotides: 2. This CDR3 is built from 11 residues. This CDR3 is CASRPGGEAFF. CDR3 coding DNA: TGTGCCAGCAGACCAGGGGGTGAAGCTTTCTTT.

At least ten counts were recorded for this clonotype. The chain uses TRBV13 and TRBJ2-7; TRBD1 might be the D (5 bases). Germline V gives CDR1 PRHDT, CDR2 FYEKMQ (reference sequence). There are 13 residues in the CDR3. Between the trimmed V and J ends, which lost 6 bases and 3 bases, there was a span of 12 bases. The CDR3, as DNA: TGTGCCAGCAGTAGACAGAGCTTCTACGAGCAGTACTTC. Amino acid sequence: CASSRQSFYEQYF.